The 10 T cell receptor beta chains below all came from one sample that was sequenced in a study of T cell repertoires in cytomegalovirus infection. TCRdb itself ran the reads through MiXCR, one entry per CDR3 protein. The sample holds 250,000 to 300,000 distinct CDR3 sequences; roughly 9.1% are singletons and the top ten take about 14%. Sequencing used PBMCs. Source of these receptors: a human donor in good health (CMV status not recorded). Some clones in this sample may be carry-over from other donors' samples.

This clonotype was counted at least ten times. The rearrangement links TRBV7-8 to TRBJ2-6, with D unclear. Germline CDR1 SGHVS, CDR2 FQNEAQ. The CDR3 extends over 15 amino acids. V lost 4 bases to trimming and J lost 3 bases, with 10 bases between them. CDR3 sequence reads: CASSSPPYGANVLTF. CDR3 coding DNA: TGTGCCAGCAGCTCCCCCCCCTATGGGGCCAACGTCCTGACTTTC.

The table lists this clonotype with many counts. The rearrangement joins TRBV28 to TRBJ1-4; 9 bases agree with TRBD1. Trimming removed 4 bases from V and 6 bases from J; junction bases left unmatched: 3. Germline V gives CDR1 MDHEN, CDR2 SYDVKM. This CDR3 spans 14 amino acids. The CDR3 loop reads CASSSGTGHEKLFF. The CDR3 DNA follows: TGTGCCAGCAGTTCCGGGACAGGGCATGAAAAACTGTTTTTT.

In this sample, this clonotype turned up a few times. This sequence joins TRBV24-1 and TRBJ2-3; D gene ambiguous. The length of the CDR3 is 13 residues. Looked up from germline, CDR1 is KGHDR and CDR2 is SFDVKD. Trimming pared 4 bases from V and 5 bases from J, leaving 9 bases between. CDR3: CATSDRWGDTQYF. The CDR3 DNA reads TGTGCCACCAGTGACAGATGGGGAGATACGCAGTATTTT.

In DNA form, the CDR3 reads TGTGCCAGTACCGTTCAGGCGGCGAACACTGAAGCTTTCTTT. The encoded protein is CASTVQAANTEAFF. The chain couples TRBV19 to TRBJ1-1; unclear D gene. The CDR3 covers 14 residues. V was pared by 7 bases and J by 1 base, with 13 bases between. CDR1 is LNHDA, CDR2 SQIVND, per germline (reference sequence).

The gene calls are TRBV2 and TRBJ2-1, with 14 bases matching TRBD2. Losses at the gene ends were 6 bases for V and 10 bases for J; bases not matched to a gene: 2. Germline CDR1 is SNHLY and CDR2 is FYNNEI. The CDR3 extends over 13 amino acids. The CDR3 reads CASSGLAGGEQFF. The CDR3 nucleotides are TGTGCCAGCAGCGGACTAGCGGGGGGAGAGCAGTTCTTC.

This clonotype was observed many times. The CDR3 loop is CASSLIGTGGSVSGNTIYF. The CDR3 region has the DNA TGTGCCAGCAGTTTGATCGGGACAGGGGGCTCTGTATCTGGAAACACCATATATTTT. The V call is TRBV28, the J call TRBJ1-3; TRBD1 aligns across 12 bases. Trimming cost V 3 bases and J 1 base; bases outside gene matches: 10. The germline CDR1 and CDR2 sequences are MDHEN and SYDVKM. CDR3 length equals 19 residues.

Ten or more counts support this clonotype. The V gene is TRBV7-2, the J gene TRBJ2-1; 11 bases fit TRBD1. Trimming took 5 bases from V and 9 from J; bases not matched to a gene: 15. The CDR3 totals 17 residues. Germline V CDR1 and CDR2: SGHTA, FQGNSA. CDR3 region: CASSPQPVDRGQLEQFF. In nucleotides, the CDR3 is TGTGCCAGCAGCCCTCAGCCGGTGGACAGGGGGCAACTTGAGCAGTTCTTC.

The CDR3: CASSYPPKPQHF. As DNA, the CDR3 is TGTGCCAGCAGTTACCCTCCTAAGCCCCAGCATTTT. This chain uses TRBV6-2 or TRBV6-3 with TRBJ1-5, with no clear D. With 2 bases removed from V and 8 bases from J, the gap between germline ends came to 7 bases. The CDR3 runs 12 residues. The germline V gene encodes CDR1 MNHEY and CDR2 SVGEGT.

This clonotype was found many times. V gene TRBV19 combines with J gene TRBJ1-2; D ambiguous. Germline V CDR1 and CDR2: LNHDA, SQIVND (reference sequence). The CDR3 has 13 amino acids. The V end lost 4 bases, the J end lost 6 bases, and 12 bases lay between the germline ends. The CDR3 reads CASSRAGADGYTF. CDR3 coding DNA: TGTGCCAGTAGTAGAGCGGGTGCGGATGGCTACACCTTC.

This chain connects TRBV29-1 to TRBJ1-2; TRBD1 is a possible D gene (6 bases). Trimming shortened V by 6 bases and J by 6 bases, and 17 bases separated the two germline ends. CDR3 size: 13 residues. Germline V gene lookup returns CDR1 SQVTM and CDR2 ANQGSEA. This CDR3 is CSVASGGHNGYTF. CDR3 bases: TGCAGCGTAGCTTCGGGGGGCCACAATGGCTACACCTTC.